This T cell receptor (beta chain) originates from a study of T cells in Graves' hyperthyroidism and ophthalmopathy. Findings of the study overall: In the analysis, a 13 V-J model separated ophthalmopathy from stable hyperthyroidism.

CDR1 is MGHDK and CDR2 is SYGVNS in the germline V gene. Trimming removed 4 bases at V and 7 bases at J, with 20 bases between. The CDR3 contains 17 residues. Regions amplified from RNA transcripts were the TCR beta CDR3 regions. First-round RT-PCR targeting the TCR CDR3 was performed with the HTBI primer set. TCRdb reanalysed the multiplex PCR reads using MiXCR and keeps one entry per CDR3 protein. This table holds around 800,000 distinct CDR3 sequences, over 35% found once. Ten or more counts support this clonotype. Its antigen remains unknown. This sequence was found in a young man with Graves' hyperthyroidism. Sample: blood. The J gene is TRBJ1-6, the V gene TRBV25-1; TRBD1 is a possible D gene (5 bases). CDR3 nucleotide sequence: TGTGCCAGCAGTGGAAGTAAGTTTAGGGACGACAATTCACCCCTCCACTTT. Its protein is CASSGSKFRDDNSPLHF.